This T cell receptor beta chain was obtained from a study of blood T cell repertoires in COVID-19. Study-level background: COVID-19 samples, acute and convalescent, were from the United States, Italy and Spain. From T cells, B-cell-depleted T cells, or PBMCs came the material, which was cDNA or gDNA.

Unmatched junction bases numbered 12, after V lost 4 bases and J lost 6 bases. Germline V gene lookup returns CDR1 SGHRS and CDR2 YFSETQ. The CDR3 totals 15 residues. This table comes from immunoSEQ multiplex PCR, and its TCRdb copy is limited to in-frame clones, with some not included. The table includes under 140,000 clones, nearly 80% detected once. This sequence originates from a woman of 80 years or more with active or convalescent COVID-19. This rearrangement joins TRBV5-1 to TRBJ1-2, with 7 bases matching TRBD1. Source material: peripheral blood. The CDR3 DNA reads TGCGCCAGCAGCAGAGATGGACAGGAGTCAAATGGCTACACCTTC. Amino acids: CASSRDGQESNGYTF.